This T cell receptor (beta chain) is from a study of OX40 agonist ivuxolimab in advanced cancers. For the wider study: Ivuxolimab was an agonistic, fully human IgG2 monoclonal antibody directed against OX40 (CD134), a costimulatory receptor. Intravenous ivuxolimab was administered to patients every 2 weeks at six dose levels: 0.01, 0.1, 0.3, 1.5, 3 and 10 mg/kg. Of the roughly 53 patients in dose escalation, about 20 had hepatocellular carcinoma, around 15 had melanoma, 9 had renal cell carcinoma and 9 had head and neck cancer. In the dose-escalation cohort, 70% to 85% of patients were male, and the mean age was roughly 60 years, with a range of roughly 23 to 85. Patients were allowed to have had prior anti-PD-1, anti-PD-L1 or anti-CTLA-4 therapy, and 30% to 50% of the dose-escalation patients had previously received checkpoint inhibitors. Partial responses occurred in three dose-escalation patients: two with cutaneous melanoma and one with hepatocellular carcinoma. The point of sequencing TCRbeta in the periphery was to test whether ivuxolimab changed TCR sequence diversity and drove clonal T-cell expansion. The monotherapy dose-escalation portion (N ≈ 52 patients) of the phase I ivuxolimab trial is reported in the paper.

Worth noting for this clone: Its antigen is not yet known. No base qualities exist here, and no much larger clone lies one base off it.

What the authors observed across the whole study: After ivuxolimab, more expanded clones were found on average in CD8+ T cells than in CD4+ T cells. Clonal expansion of both CD4+ and CD8+ blood T cells was observed from baseline to week 6 at doses 0.1 to 3.0 mg/kg. Low levels of normalized T-cell clonal expansion were also seen in some patients who did not respond. In partial responders in the 0.1-3.0 mg/kg groups, normalized peripheral clonal expansion was found to be among the lowest, especially among CD8+ T cells. Which antigens the clonally expanded peripheral T cells were specific for was not determined.

To sequence the TCRbeta CDR3 region, genomic DNA was isolated from the sorted cells. TCRbeta CDR3 regions were sequenced using the immunoSEQ Assay. What TCRdb holds here is the immuneACCESS table cut down to in-frame rearrangements. Part of the clones is not present; checked against another copy, under half of the missing clones reflect an unresolved V gene, and the others are unexplained. The sample yields some 28,000 clones; around 85% were counted once. The ten largest make up 25% to 30% of the sample. According to the germline V gene (reference sequence), CDR1 reads MNHEY and CDR2 reads SMNVEV. From cysteine to phenylalanine, the CDR3 is 14 amino acids long. The entry retains the CDR3 DNA only, 42 bases that are in frame from base 1. A distance of 13 bases separates the germline ends of V and J, which lose 4 bases and 4 bases respectively. Patients with a history of autoimmune disease or receiving systemic immunosuppression were excluded from the trial. Peripheral blood for TCR sequencing was collected from all dose cohorts at baseline, on cycle 4 day 1, and on cycle 7 day 1. The samples were taken from a phase I, first-in-human, multicenter, open-label dose-escalation trial of ivuxolimab. Adults with locally advanced or metastatic head and neck squamous cell, hepatocellular, melanoma or renal cell carcinoma were enrolled in the trial. CD4+ and CD8+ T cells were sorted separately from peripheral blood before TCR sequencing.

The chain employs TRBV27 and TRBJ1-1; the D segment cannot be called with confidence. The specimen comprised CD4+ or CD8+ T cells sorted from blood, sampled in a trial of the OX40 agonist ivuxolimab. This TCR was sampled from an adult with an advanced solid tumor such as melanoma, head and neck, liver or kidney cancer. The nucleotides read TGTGCCAGCAGTTCCCTGGGTCGGACCACTGAAGCTTTCTTT. Its protein is CASSSLGRTTEAFF.